Described below is a single TCR beta chain sequence and its context. Its target is not known. This specimen comes from a study of T cell responses to AZD1222 COVID-19 vaccine. General study results and limits: Only 6 or 7 AZD1222 recipients tested seropositive at baseline. Sampling that yielded the repertoires occurred only after the peak T cell response. Within unmutated variant regions lay the reported targets of nearly half of spike-specific TCRs. In a largely white British group with more females than males, clonal diversity was possibly underestimated.

Germline CDR1 reads KGHSY; CDR2 reads FQNENV. Trimming shortened V by 3 bases and J by 6 bases, and 9 bases separated the two germline ends. This CDR3 is built from 13 residues. Only in-frame clones appear in the TCRdb table, and some are missing; sequencing was by immunoSEQ multiplex PCR. The sample contains 160,000 or so clones, less than 90% of which appear only once. The origin of this receptor is an adult in good health. The V call is TRBV16, the J call TRBJ1-5; D is uncertain. Sequencing was performed on peripheral blood, taken on day 0 of AZD1222 vaccination. The DNA for the CDR3 is TGTGCCAGCAGCCAGCTGGACGGTCAGCCCCAGCATTTT. This codes for CASSQLDGQPQHF.